This T cell receptor beta chain is from a study of cytomegalovirus exposure and HLA in healthy donors. V trimming: 6 bases; J trimming: 3 bases; junction bases outside the gene matches: 5. This CDR3 spans 14 amino acids. Looked up from germline, CDR1 is MDHEN and CDR2 is SYDVKM. In the PCR, 60 Vbeta and 13 Jbeta primers were used. Here immunoSEQ multiplex PCR was the method, and the copy in TCRdb shows in-frame clones only, minus some. In all, the sample yields 100,000 to 150,000 clones. The J gene is TRBJ1-5, the V gene TRBV28, with TRBD1 matching over 7 bases. The specimen sequenced was PBMCs. This TCR came from a man aged 18 to 29 in good health and CMV-seronegative. The CDR3 nucleotides read TGTGCCAGCAGCACAGGGGCCCTCAATCAGCCCCAGCATTTT. It translates to CASSTGALNQPQHF.